The sequence of this T cell receptor beta chain was determined in a study of cytomegalovirus exposure and HLA in healthy donors. Germline CDR1 is PRHDT and CDR2 is FYEKMQ (reference sequence). Trimming pared 3 bases from V and 1 base from J, leaving 9 bases between. The CDR3 consists of 14 residues. About this clone itself: The antigen is unknown.

PCR amplification relied on 60 Vbeta primers (plus 13 Jbeta primers). Clones were read by immunoSEQ multiplex PCR, and TCRdb kept only the in-frame ones, dropping some. The profile shows around 280,000 clones, about 90% of them singletons. Study-level findings and limits: TCR beta V- and J-gene trimming was later associated with a missense DCLRE1C variant. Some segments of the V type, notably TRBV6-2 and TRBV6-3, were excluded as indistinguishable. CMV serostatus stood as the only immune exposure information on hand.

The source of this sequence is a woman under 30 in good health and CMV-seronegative. Sequences were obtained from PBMCs. The V and J genes are TRBV13 and TRBJ1-1; unclear D gene. CDR3 in amino acids: CASSFLTRNTEAFF. The CDR3 region has the DNA TGTGCCAGCAGCTTCCTGACAAGGAACACTGAAGCTTTCTTT.